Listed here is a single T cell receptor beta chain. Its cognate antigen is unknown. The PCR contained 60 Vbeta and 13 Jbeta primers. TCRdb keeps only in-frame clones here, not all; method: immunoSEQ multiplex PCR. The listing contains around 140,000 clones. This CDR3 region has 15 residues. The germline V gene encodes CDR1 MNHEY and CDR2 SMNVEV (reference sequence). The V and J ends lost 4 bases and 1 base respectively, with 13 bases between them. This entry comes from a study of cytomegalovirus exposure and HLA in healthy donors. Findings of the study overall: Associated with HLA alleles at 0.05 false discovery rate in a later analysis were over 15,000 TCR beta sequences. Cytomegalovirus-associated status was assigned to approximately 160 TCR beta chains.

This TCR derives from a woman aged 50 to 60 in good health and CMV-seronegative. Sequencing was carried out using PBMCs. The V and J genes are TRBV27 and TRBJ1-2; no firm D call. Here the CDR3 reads CASSSSEEGNYGYTF. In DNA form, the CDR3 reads TGTGCCAGCAGTTCGAGTGAGGAGGGTAACTATGGCTACACCTTC.